This TCR beta chain came from a study of PD-1 blockade in classical Hodgkin lymphoma. Study outcomes and limitations: Prior to therapy, complete responders displayed diversity much like that of newly diagnosed patients. When set against healthy donors, newly diagnosed patients were reported to show lower baseline TCR diversity.

Of note for this clone: The antigen is undetermined.

The time point: cycle 4 day 1 (C4D1), after 6 weeks of nivolumab. Every patient was affected by relapse after autologous stem cell transplantation, while exposure to brentuximab vedotin was not uniform. The CDR3 runs to 15 residues. In germline, CDR1 is LNHDA, CDR2 SQIVND (reference sequence). Between the trimmed V and J ends, which lost 3 bases and 2 bases, there was a span of 13 bases. Profiled with immunoSEQ multiplex PCR; TCRdb holds only in-frame clones, not every one. The sample consists of 64,000 or so clones, under 95% of them appearing once. This TCR was sampled from a human donor with classical Hodgkin lymphoma. The chain uses TRBV19 and TRBJ1-2; a weak D match, TRBD1 (5 bases). The source material was peripheral blood mononuclear cells (PBMCs), sampled before the fourth cycle of nivolumab. The CDR3 sequence is CASSIVVGGNYGYTF. DNA of the CDR3: TGTGCCAGTAGTATTGTGGTGGGGGGGAACTATGGCTACACCTTC.